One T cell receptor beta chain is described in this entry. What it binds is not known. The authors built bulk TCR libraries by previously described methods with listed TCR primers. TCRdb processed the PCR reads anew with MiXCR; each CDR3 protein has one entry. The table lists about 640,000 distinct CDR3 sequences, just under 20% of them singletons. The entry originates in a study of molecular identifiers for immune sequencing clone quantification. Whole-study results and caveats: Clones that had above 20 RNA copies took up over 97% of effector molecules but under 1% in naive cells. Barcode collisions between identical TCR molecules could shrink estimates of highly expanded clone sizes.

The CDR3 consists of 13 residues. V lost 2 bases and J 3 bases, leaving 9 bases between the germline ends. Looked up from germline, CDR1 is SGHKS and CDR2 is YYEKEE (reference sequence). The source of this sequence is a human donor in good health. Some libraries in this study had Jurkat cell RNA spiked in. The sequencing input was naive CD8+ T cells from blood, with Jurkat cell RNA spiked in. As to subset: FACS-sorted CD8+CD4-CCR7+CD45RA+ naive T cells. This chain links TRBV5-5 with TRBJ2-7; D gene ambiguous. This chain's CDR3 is CASSFSISYEQYF. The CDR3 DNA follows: TGTGCCAGCAGCTTTTCTATTAGCTACGAGCAGTACTTC.